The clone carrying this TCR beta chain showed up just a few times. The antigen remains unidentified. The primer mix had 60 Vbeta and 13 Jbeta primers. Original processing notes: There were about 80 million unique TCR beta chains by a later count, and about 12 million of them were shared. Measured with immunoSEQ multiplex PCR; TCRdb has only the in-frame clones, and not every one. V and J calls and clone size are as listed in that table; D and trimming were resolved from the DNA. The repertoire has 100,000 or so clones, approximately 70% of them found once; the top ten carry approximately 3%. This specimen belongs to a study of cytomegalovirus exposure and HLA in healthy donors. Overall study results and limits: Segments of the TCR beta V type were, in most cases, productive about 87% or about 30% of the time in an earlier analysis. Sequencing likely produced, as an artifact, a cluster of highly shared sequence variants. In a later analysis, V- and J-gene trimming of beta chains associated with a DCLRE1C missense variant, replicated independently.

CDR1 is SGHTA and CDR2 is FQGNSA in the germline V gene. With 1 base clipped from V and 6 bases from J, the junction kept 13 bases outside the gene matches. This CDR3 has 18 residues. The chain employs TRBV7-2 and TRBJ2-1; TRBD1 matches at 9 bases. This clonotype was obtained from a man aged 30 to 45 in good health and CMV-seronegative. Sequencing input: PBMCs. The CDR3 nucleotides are TGTGCCAGCAGCTTAGGCGTGGGACAGGGTGGGAATGCCAATGAGCAGTTCTTC. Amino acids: CASSLGVGQGGNANEQFF.